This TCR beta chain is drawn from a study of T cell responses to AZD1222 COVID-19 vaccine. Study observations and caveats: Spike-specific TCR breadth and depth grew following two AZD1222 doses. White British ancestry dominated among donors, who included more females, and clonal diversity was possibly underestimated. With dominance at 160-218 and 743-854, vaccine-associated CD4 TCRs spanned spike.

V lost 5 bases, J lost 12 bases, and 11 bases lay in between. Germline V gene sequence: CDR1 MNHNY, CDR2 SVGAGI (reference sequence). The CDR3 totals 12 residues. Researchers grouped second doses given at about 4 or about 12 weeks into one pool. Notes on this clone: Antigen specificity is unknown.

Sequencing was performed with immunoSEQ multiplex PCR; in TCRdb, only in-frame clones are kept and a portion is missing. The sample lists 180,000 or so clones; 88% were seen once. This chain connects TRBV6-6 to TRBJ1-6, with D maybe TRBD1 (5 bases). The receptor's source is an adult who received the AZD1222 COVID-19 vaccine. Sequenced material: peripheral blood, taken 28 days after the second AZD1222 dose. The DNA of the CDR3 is TGTGCCAGCAGTCTAGTTCAGGGACCCCTCCACTTT. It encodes CASSLVQGPLHF.